This T cell receptor beta chain appears in the sequencing data of a study of Graves' ophthalmopathy and Graves' hyperthyroidism. This clonotype occurred a few times. This may arise from a read error, as a much more abundant clone is one base away. The study amplified TCR beta CDR3 regions using RNA transcripts. Amplification began with first-round RT-PCR using HTBI primers, then second-round multiplex PCR was performed. TCRdb re-analysed the multiplex PCR reads in MiXCR, keeping a single row per CDR3 protein. This repertoire shows over a million distinct CDR3 sequences, 35% to 40% found once; its top ten account for roughly 11%. CDR3 length equals 12 residues. Germline V lookup: CDR1 MNHEY, CDR2 SVGEGT. V dropped 8 bases and J dropped 1 base, with 8 bases sitting between them.

The genes are TRBV6-2 or TRBV6-3 and TRBJ2-5; D may be TRBD1 or TRBD2 (5 bases each). This receptor was taken from an adult man with Graves' hyperthyroidism. Sequenced input: peripheral blood or thyroid tissue (not recorded which). The chain's CDR3 is CASAGTQETQYF. As DNA, the CDR3 is TGTGCCAGCGCCGGGACCCAAGAGACCCAGTACTTC.